The 28 T cell receptor beta chains below come from one sample, sequenced in a study of T cell repertoires in cytomegalovirus infection. TCRdb redid the calling of the reads with MiXCR, one entry per CDR3 protein. The sample has about 570,000 distinct CDR3 sequences; 35% to 50% are singletons. These receptors are not linked to any known antigen. The sample in question was cultured PBMCs, obtained from culture after CMV antigen stimulation. The receptor source for this set is a human donor in good health (CMV status not recorded). Some clones in this sample may be carry-over from other donors' samples.

The table lists this clonotype with a few counts. The rearrangement joins TRBV10-3 to TRBJ1-1; possibly TRBD1 for D (6 bases). Germline CDR1 is ENHRY and CDR2 is SYGVKD. The CDR3 extends over 12 amino acids. V was trimmed by 7 bases and J by 9 bases, leaving 15 bases between them. As DNA, the CDR3 is TGTGCCATCAACGAAGGGGGGAACCAAGCTTTCTTT. Translated: CAINEGGNQAFF.

The rearrangement uses TRBV29-1 and TRBJ2-1; no reliable D call. This CDR3 is built from 14 residues. Between the trimmed V and J ends, which lost 2 bases and 8 bases, there was a span of 16 bases. CDR1 and CDR2 from the germline V gene are SQVTM and ANQGSEA. DNA for the CDR3: TGCAGCGTTGAAAGAGGCAATACAATAGATGAGCAGTTCTTC. Protein: CSVERGNTIDEQFF.

In its sample, this clonotype was seen a few times. CDR3 sequence reads: CASSLVSVRDTEAFF. For the CDR3, the DNA is TGTGCCAGCAGCTTAGTAAGCGTCAGGGACACTGAAGCTTTCTTT. J is TRBJ1-1 and V is TRBV11-2; maybe TRBD1 (5 bases). The CDR3 length is 15 residues. The V end was cut by 1 base, the J end by 3 bases, with 12 bases between. CDR1 SGHAT and CDR2 FQNNGV come from the germline V gene.

This clonotype appeared many times. The V and J genes are TRBV7-2 and TRBJ2-7, with 9 bases aligning to TRBD2. J was trimmed by 5 bases and V by 5 bases; bases with no gene match: 10. The CDR3 is made up of 15 amino acids. Germline values: CDR1 SGHTA, CDR2 FQGNSA. The chain's CDR3 is CASSPQTSGSNEQYF. The CDR3 DNA is TGTGCCAGCAGCCCCCAAACTAGCGGGTCGAACGAGCAGTACTTC.

The rearrangement links TRBV7-2 to TRBJ2-7; D uncertain. Germline lookup yields CDR1 SGHTA and CDR2 FQGNSA. The CDR3 is 12 residues long. The V and J ends lost 5 bases and 2 bases respectively, with 7 bases between them. CDR3 nucleotide sequence: TGTGCCAGCAGCCCTATGCCCTACGAGCAGTACTTC. Residues: CASSPMPYEQYF.

The chain recombines TRBV11-3 with TRBJ2-1, with 14 positions matching TRBD2. There are 16 residues in the CDR3. V gave up 6 bases and J gave up 2 bases; unmatched junction bases: 3. Germline V CDR1 and CDR2: SGHNT, YENEEA. The CDR3 DNA is TGTGCCAGCAGTCCGGGACTAGCGGGAGCCTACAATGAGCAGTTCTTC. Amino acids: CASSPGLAGAYNEQFF.

This clonotype occurred a few times. The chain has TRBV10-3 and TRBJ2-3; a weak D match, TRBD2 (7 bases). The CDR3 runs 13 residues. Germline CDR1 and CDR2: ENHRY and SYGVKD. Trimming took off 6 bases at V and 3 bases at J, with 10 bases between the two ends. Written as DNA, the CDR3 is TGTGCCATCAGGGGGGGGGCGACAGATACGCAGTATTTT. Its translation: CAIRGGATDTQYF.

The genes are TRBV7-6 and TRBJ2-3; D is unresolved. CDR3 length: 16 amino acids. Germline values: CDR1 SGHVS, CDR2 FNYEAQ. Trimming removed 1 base from V and 1 base from J, with 12 bases in between. In nucleotides, the CDR3 is TGTGCCAGCAGCTTAGTCGTGGGATCCGGCACAGATACGCAGTATTTT. Protein sequence: CASSLVVGSGTDTQYF.

CDR3: CASSQTPNGYEQFF. The CDR3 nucleotides read TGTGCCAGCAGCCAAACCCCCAATGGCTATGAGCAGTTCTTC. The chain uses TRBV7-6 and TRBJ2-1; D is ambiguous. This CDR3 spans 14 amino acids. Trimming pared 5 bases from V and 8 bases from J, leaving 16 bases between. Germline V lookup: CDR1 SGHVS, CDR2 FNYEAQ.

V and J are TRBV5-5 and TRBJ2-5, with a tentative D call TRBD1 (6 bases). CDR1 SGHKS and CDR2 YYEKEE come from the germline V gene (reference sequence). The CDR3 has 14 amino acids. Trimming removed 3 bases at V and 4 bases at J, with 13 bases between. The CDR3 region has the DNA TGTGCCAGCAGCTCTTACAGGGTAACAGAGACCCAGTACTTC. Translated, it gives CASSSYRVTETQYF. Variable domain in full (rest from reference TRBV5-5 and TRBJ2-5): DAGVTQSPTHLIKTRGQQVTLRCSPISGHKSVSWYQQVLGQGPQFIFQYYEKEERGRGNFPDRFSARQFPNYSSELNVNALLLGDSALYLCASSSYRVTETQYFGPGTRLLVL.

The chain carries TRBV18 and TRBJ2-5; D is perhaps TRBD1 or TRBD2 (5 bases each). The V end lost 6 bases, the J end lost 2 bases, and 16 bases lay between the germline ends. This CDR3 is 15 amino acids long. Germline-derived CDR1 and CDR2 are KGHSH and LQKENI. The CDR3 sequence: CASSAPTGLQETQYF. The CDR3 DNA is TGTGCCAGCTCGGCGCCCACAGGACTTCAAGAGACCCAGTACTTC. Filled out from reference TRBV18 and TRBJ2-5, the complete variable domain reads NAGVMQNPRHLVRRRGQEARLRCSPMKGHSHVYWYRQLPEEGLKFMVYLQKENIIDESGMPKERFSAEFPKEGPSILRIQQVVRGDSAAYFCASSAPTGLQETQYFGPGTRLLVL.

This clonotype was counted ten times or more. This chain joins TRBV7-2 and TRBJ1-2; D gene uncertain. The length of the CDR3 is 14 residues. Germline loops: CDR1 SGHTA, CDR2 FQGNSA. V lost 5 bases and J 8 bases, leaving 18 bases between the germline ends. The CDR3 DNA is TGTGCCAGCAGCCGATCGAGTTCTACTGACGGCTACACCTTC. Translation: CASSRSSSTDGYTF.

The genes are TRBV19 and TRBJ2-1; D possibly corresponds to TRBD1 (5 bases). Germline CDR1 reads LNHDA; CDR2 reads SQIVND (reference sequence). The CDR3 has 15 residues. V was clipped by 5 bases and J by 5 bases, with 16 bases between them. CDR3 residues: CASSSRTFLDNEQFF. DNA of the CDR3: TGTGCCAGTAGTTCCCGGACATTCCTCGACAATGAGCAGTTCTTC.

The V call is TRBV7-6, the J call TRBJ2-1, with 7 bases aligning to TRBD2. Trimming at V came to 0 bases and at J to 8 bases, leaving 10 bases not matched to a gene. This CDR3 spans 16 amino acids. Germline-derived CDR1 and CDR2 are SGHVS and FNYEAQ. CDR3 sequence (DNA): TGTGCCAGCAGCTTAGCACCAGCGGGGCCCCGGGATGAGCAGTTCTTC. Translation gives CASSLAPAGPRDEQFF.

The chain joins TRBV7-2 to TRBJ2-3; D gene unclear. Germline CDR1 and CDR2: SGHTA and FQGNSA. Trimming stripped 3 bases from V and 6 bases from J, with 13 bases between. The CDR3 is 14 residues long. CDR3 loop: CASSLANEVDTQYF. The CDR3 bases are TGTGCCAGCAGCTTGGCCAACGAGGTGGATACGCAGTATTTT.

This clonotype was seen more than once but under ten times. The chain has TRBV6-1 and TRBJ1-5; D is unclear. The ends were cut back, 3 bases at V and 1 base at J, with 19 bases in the middle. This CDR3 has 18 amino acids. Per germline, CDR1 MNHNS and CDR2 SASEGT. The CDR3 DNA follows: TGTGCCAGCAGTGACAACACGTGGTATAGTTACAGCAATCAGCCCCAGCATTTT. Its protein is CASSDNTWYSYSNQPQHF.

V usage is TRBV12-3 or TRBV12-4 and J usage is TRBJ2-3; TRBD2 is a possible D gene (5 bases). The V and J ends lost 5 bases and 2 bases respectively, with 14 bases between them. CDR3 length equals 15 residues. The CDR3 loop reads CASSPRGVHTDTQYF. CDR3 nucleotides: TGTGCCAGCAGTCCACGGGGTGTCCACACAGATACGCAGTATTTT.

The chain couples TRBV7-2 to TRBJ1-2; D remains ambiguous. Trimming stripped 2 bases from V and 0 bases from J, with 10 bases between. CDR3 length: 15 amino acids. Germline V CDR1 and CDR2: SGHTA, FQGNSA. The CDR3 loop is CASSLIGSPNYGYTF. The CDR3 DNA follows: TGTGCCAGCAGCTTAATAGGGTCCCCTAACTATGGCTACACCTTC.

In its sample, this clonotype was seen many times. The chain recombines TRBV7-2 with TRBJ2-7; D not resolved. The CDR3 contains 13 residues. The germline CDR1 and CDR2 sequences are SGHTA and FQGNSA. The ends were cut back, 4 bases at V and 3 bases at J, with 10 bases in the middle. The CDR3 loop reads CASSSRWGYEQYF. The CDR3 DNA follows: TGTGCCAGCAGCTCGAGGTGGGGCTACGAGCAGTACTTC.

The chain recombines TRBV19 with TRBJ1-1; D possibly corresponds to TRBD1 (5 bases). Between the trimmed V and J ends, which lost 6 bases and 9 bases, there was a span of 14 bases. The germline V gene has CDR1 LNHDA and CDR2 SQIVND (reference sequence). The length of the CDR3 is 12 residues. The CDR3 protein is CASSSGGVQAFF. Here the CDR3 DNA reads TGTGCCAGTAGCTCCGGGGGGGTCCAAGCTTTCTTT. Variable domain in full (rest from reference TRBV19 and TRBJ1-1): DGGITQSPKYLFRKEGQNVTLSCEQNLNHDAMYWYRQDPGQGLRLIYYSQIVNDFQKGDIAEGYSVSREKKESFPLTVTSAQKNPTAFYLCASSSGGVQAFFGQGTRLTVV.

The chain carries TRBV15 and TRBJ2-7, with a possible D match to TRBD2 (6 bases). The V end was cut by 0 bases, the J end by 4 bases, with 13 bases between. Germline V gives CDR1 LNHNV, CDR2 YYDKDF (reference sequence). The CDR3 spans 15 residues. CDR3 DNA: TGTGCCACCAGCAGAGATCCTCCGGGACTGTACGAGCAGTACTTC. This translates into CATSRDPPGLYEQYF.

This clonotype was counted ten times or more. The chain combines TRBV7-2 with TRBJ2-3, with a possible D match to TRBD1 (6 bases). Trimming removed 7 bases at V and 4 bases at J, with 21 bases between. Germline values: CDR1 SGHTA, CDR2 FQGNSA. The CDR3 length is 16 residues. The CDR3 loop reads CASTRQAGVWADTQYF. The DNA of the CDR3 is TGTGCCAGCACACGACAGGCAGGGGTATGGGCAGATACGCAGTATTTT. Combining the CDR3 with reference TRBV7-2 and TRBJ2-3 gives the whole variable domain GAGVSQSPSNKVTEKGKDVELRCDPISGHTALYWYRQSLGQGLEFLIYFQGNSAPDKSGLPSDRFSAERTGGSVSTLTIQRTQQEDSAVYLCASTRQAGVWADTQYFGPGTRLTVL.

V gene TRBV27 combines with J gene TRBJ2-3, with no clear D. This CDR3 is built from 14 residues. The germline V gene has CDR1 MNHEY and CDR2 SMNVEV (reference sequence). Trimming cost V 4 bases and J 6 bases, with 14 bases left between them. The CDR3 coding sequence is TGTGCCAGCAGTTCCAGTCCGGGTTTGGATACGCAGTATTTT. This codes for CASSSSPGLDTQYF.

Concerning this clonotype itself: Since a much larger clone is just one base distant, this may be a read error. The chain employs TRBV7-2 and TRBJ1-2; no clear D. The V gene's germline CDR1 is SGHTA and CDR2 FQGNSA. The CDR3 totals 15 residues. The germline V and J ends were trimmed by 5 bases and 6 bases, with 19 bases remaining between them. The CDR3 protein is CASSTPDWRDDGYTF. The CDR3 DNA reads as TGTGCCAGCAGCACCCCGGATTGGAGAGACGATGGCTACACCTTC.

There are a few counts of this clonotype. The chain combines TRBV7-9 with TRBJ2-7, with 7 bases fitting TRBD1. With 10 bases clipped from V and 4 bases from J, the junction kept 10 bases outside the gene matches. Per the germline V gene, CDR1 is SEHNR and CDR2 is FQNEAQ (reference sequence). This CDR3 contains 13 residues. CDR3 sequence (DNA): TGTGCCACCCAACAGGGGAATAGGTACGAGCAGTACTTC. This sequence encodes CATQQGNRYEQYF.

The gene calls are TRBV7-6 and TRBJ2-5; 13 bases fit TRBD2. J lost 7 bases, V lost 5 bases, and 1 base had no gene match. The CDR3 length is 13 residues. CDR1 SGHVS and CDR2 FNYEAQ come from the germline V gene. DNA of the CDR3: TGTGCCAGCAGCACTAGCGGGGGGGCGACCCAGTACTTC. It specifies CASSTSGGATQYF.

In this sample, this clonotype turned up a few times. The V gene is TRBV7-2, the J gene TRBJ2-3, with 9 bases fitting TRBD2. CDR3 size: 17 residues. With 5 bases clipped from V and 2 bases from J, the junction kept 11 bases outside the gene matches. Germline V gene lookup returns CDR1 SGHTA and CDR2 FQGNSA. DNA for the CDR3: TGTGCCAGCAGCCGATTGAGAACTAGCGGGTCCACAGATACGCAGTATTTT. This gives the protein CASSRLRTSGSTDTQYF.

V usage is TRBV6-6 and J usage is TRBJ2-3; D is unresolved. Germline CDR1 is MNHNY and CDR2 is SVGAGI (reference sequence). Trimming took off 5 bases at V and 5 bases at J, with 8 bases between the two ends. There are 12 residues in the CDR3. The CDR3 region is CASSEVGDTQYF. For the CDR3, the DNA is TGTGCCAGCAGTGAGGTGGGAGATACGCAGTATTTT.